This is a list of T cell receptor beta chains from one sample in a study of cytomegalovirus exposure and HLA in healthy donors. Assay: immunoSEQ multiplex PCR; the TCRdb copy retains only in-frame clones and omits some. The table includes a few hundred thousand clones, 80% detected once. What was sequenced was PBMCs. All receptors come from a girl aged 2-10 years in good health and CMV-seronegative. CDR3s leave out the opening cysteine and the closing phenylalanine or tryptophan. The D gene is left open where the match is weak. A clone size is listed for some rows: how often the clone was seen (once, few, many), or a class if it is expanded.

abundance: .; v_gene: TRBV30; len: 14; d_gene: .; CDR3aa: AWSATLGSGNQPQH
abundance: .; v_gene: TRBV6-5; len: 12; d_gene: TRBD1; CDR3aa: ASSLQGAEGEQY
abundance: .; v_gene: TRBV14; len: 12; d_gene: TRBD2; CDR3aa: ASSQGAGAYEQY
abundance: once; v_gene: TRBV5-4; len: 12; d_gene: TRBD1; CDR3aa: ASSPGTGGNEQY
abundance: .; v_gene: TRBV27; len: 13; d_gene: TRBD1; CDR3aa: ASSWTTGVGGELF
abundance: .; v_gene: TRBV2; len: 12; d_gene: .; CDR3aa: ASSGRTGNQPQH
abundance: .; v_gene: TRBV2; len: 12; d_gene: .; CDR3aa: ASSGPRWNTEAF
abundance: .; v_gene: TRBV4-1; len: 11; d_gene: TRBD1; CDR3aa: ASSRTGVGGYT
abundance: .; v_gene: TRBV10-2; len: 11; d_gene: .; CDR3aa: ASSELAEETQY
abundance: .; v_gene: TRBV30; len: 10; d_gene: .; CDR3aa: ACSQSDRTLH
abundance: .; v_gene: TRBV28; len: 13; d_gene: .; CDR3aa: ASSPRRSSYNEQF
abundance: .; v_gene: TRBV4-1; len: 13; d_gene: TRBD2; CDR3aa: ASSQEAGGVDEQF
abundance: .; v_gene: TRBV4-1; len: 14; d_gene: TRBD2; CDR3aa: ASSPHREGRSYEQY
abundance: few; v_gene: TRBV15; len: 12; d_gene: .; CDR3aa: ATSRGAGLYGYT
abundance: .; v_gene: TRBV11-2; len: 11; d_gene: TRBD1; CDR3aa: ASSYHRGHEQF
abundance: once; v_gene: TRBV28; len: 17; d_gene: TRBD1; CDR3aa: ASWGLGTGLFHGDTEAF
abundance: .; v_gene: TRBV7-2; len: 14; d_gene: TRBD2; CDR3aa: ASSPPSLAGYYEQY
abundance: .; v_gene: TRBV10-2; len: 11; d_gene: .; CDR3aa: ASSEQGSHEQY
abundance: .; v_gene: TRBV4-1; len: 14; d_gene: .; CDR3aa: ASSQDLAFTYNEQF
abundance: few; v_gene: TRBV7-8; len: 11; d_gene: .; CDR3aa: ASSLDNNYGYT
abundance: .; v_gene: TRBV4-1; len: 13; d_gene: .; CDR3aa: ASSPLPGQTYEQY
abundance: .; v_gene: TRBV9; len: 13; d_gene: .; CDR3aa: ASSVEGRRNNEQY
abundance: .; v_gene: TRBV5-5; len: 12; d_gene: TRBD1; CDR3aa: ASSFTGGRYGYT
abundance: .; v_gene: TRBV28; len: 12; d_gene: .; CDR3aa: ASIGGSSYNEQF
abundance: .; v_gene: TRBV5-4; len: 14; d_gene: .; CDR3aa: ASSLYREGGYNEQF
abundance: .; v_gene: TRBV19; len: 13; d_gene: .; CDR3aa: ASSMPVKGYKGYT
abundance: .; v_gene: TRBV18; len: 13; d_gene: .; CDR3aa: ASSPPGRGSYEQY
abundance: .; v_gene: TRBV29-1; len: 13; d_gene: TRBD2; CDR3aa: SVRTGTSGYNEQF
abundance: .; v_gene: TRBV21-1; len: 13; d_gene: .; CDR3aa: ASSKAWTGDTEAF
abundance: .; v_gene: TRBV5-1; len: 12; d_gene: .; CDR3aa: ASSPDGQWGIQY
abundance: .; v_gene: TRBV7-9; len: 14; d_gene: TRBD2; CDR3aa: ASSLALAGATDTQY
abundance: .; v_gene: TRBV9; len: 13; d_gene: .; CDR3aa: ASSADSAGGNTIY
abundance: .; v_gene: TRBV9; len: 13; d_gene: .; CDR3aa: ASSSRDGGSYEQY
abundance: .; v_gene: TRBV5-5; len: 12; d_gene: TRBD1; CDR3aa: ASSARDRGQPQH
abundance: .; v_gene: TRBV7-3; len: 14; d_gene: TRBD2; CDR3aa: ASSDPSGSRTGELF
abundance: .; v_gene: TRBV11-2; len: 14; d_gene: .; CDR3aa: ASSPWGTGSGNTIY
abundance: few; v_gene: TRBV9; len: 16; d_gene: TRBD1; CDR3aa: ASSPWETGGFSNSPLH
abundance: .; v_gene: TRBV18; len: 13; d_gene: .; CDR3aa: ASSPGQGSNQPQH
abundance: .; v_gene: TRBV7-8; len: 15; d_gene: TRBD2; CDR3aa: ASSKNSGRSGTDTQY
abundance: .; v_gene: TRBV7-2; len: 12; d_gene: .; CDR3aa: ASSLSRDSNIQY
abundance: .; v_gene: TRBV2; len: 13; d_gene: TRBD1; CDR3aa: ASMGLGTGYNEQY
abundance: .; v_gene: TRBV29-1; len: 13; d_gene: TRBD2; CDR3aa: SVGTSGGFSYEQY